These T cell receptor beta chains were read from a single sample in a study of OX40 agonist ivuxolimab in advanced cancers. The assay was immunoSEQ multiplex PCR, and TCRdb's table has in-frame clones only and misses some. The table shows 60,000 to 90,000 clones, with 80% to 90% occurring only once. Sample: CD4+ or CD8+ T cells sorted from blood, taken in a trial of the OX40 agonist ivuxolimab. Source of these receptors: an adult with an advanced solid tumor such as melanoma, head and neck, liver or kidney cancer. CDR3s include the opening cysteine and the closing phenylalanine or tryptophan. A D gene is named only where the DNA matches it firmly. Clone size is stated in some rows and not others, as once, few, many or a class when expanded.

NA	TRBV10-3	NA	TRBJ1-2	CAISGTQGIGYTF	TGTGCCATCAGTGGGACCCAGGGGATTGGCTACACCTTC
TRBD1	TRBV5-4	NA	TRBJ1-2	CASSHGQGTNYGYTF	TGTGCCAGCAGCCATGGACAGGGAACTAACTATGGCTACACCTTC
NA	TRBV18	NA	TRBJ1-5	CASSPPGRGIDNQPQHF	TGTGCCAGCTCACCACCGGGCAGGGGAATCGACAATCAGCCCCAGCATTTT
NA	TRBV15	NA	TRBJ2-3	CATSREGASDTQYF	TGTGCCACCAGCAGAGAGGGGGCGTCGGATACGCAGTATTTT
TRBD1	TRBV30	NA	TRBJ1-1	CAWSRQGVTEAFF	TGTGCCTGGAGTCGACAGGGGGTTACTGAAGCTTTCTTT
TRBD1	TRBV6-6	NA	TRBJ2-3	CASSRDGTGVADTQYF	TGTGCCAGCAGTCGTGACGGGACAGGGGTAGCAGATACGCAGTATTTT
NA	TRBV30	NA	TRBJ2-5	CAWSGGETQYF	TGTGCCTGGAGTGGCGGAGAGACCCAGTACTTC
TRBD1	TRBV11-3	NA	TRBJ2-1	CASRPGQGAMDEQFF	TGTGCCAGTCGTCCTGGACAGGGGGCTATGGATGAGCAGTTCTTC
TRBD1	TRBV7-9	NA	TRBJ2-7	CASSPGTGNYEQYF	TGTGCCAGCAGCCCCGGGACAGGGAACTACGAGCAGTACTTC
NA	TRBV4-2	NA	TRBJ1-6	CASSQDWTDSYNSPLHF	TGTGCCAGCAGCCAAGATTGGACCGACTCCTATAATTCACCCCTCCACTTT
NA	TRBV18	few	TRBJ1-6	CASSPQAGAGDNSPLHF	TGTGCCAGCTCACCACAAGCAGGGGCCGGGGATAATTCACCCCTCCACTTT
NA	TRBV19	once	TRBJ2-7	CASSPISGYEQYF	TGTGCCAGTAGTCCCATCTCGGGCTACGAGCAGTACTTC
NA	TRBV29-1	few	TRBJ2-5	CSVRRDQETQYF	TGCAGCGTCCGACGGGACCAAGAGACCCAGTACTTC
NA	TRBV11-2	NA	TRBJ2-5	CASSLAGQITRETQYF	TGTGCCAGCAGCTTAGCCGGACAGATAACGAGGGAGACCCAGTACTTC
NA	TRBV7-9	NA	TRBJ1-3	CASSRDWGSNTIYF	TGTGCCAGCAGCAGGGACTGGGGGTCAAACACCATATATTTT
NA	TRBV28	NA	TRBJ2-7	CASTGGEAGAGEQYF	TGTGCCAGCACCGGGGGTGAGGCAGGGGCTGGGGAGCAGTACTTC
TRBD1	TRBV28	NA	TRBJ1-2	CASSSPGTGIFYYGYTF	TGTGCCAGCAGTTCCCCAGGGACAGGGATCTTCTACTATGGCTACACCTTC
TRBD1	TRBV5-1	once	TRBJ2-5	CASSFSQGRSETQYF	TGCGCCAGCAGCTTTTCACAGGGGAGATCGGAGACCCAGTACTTC
TRBD2	TRBV5-4	NA	TRBJ2-3	CASLLAGVKDTQYF	TGTGCCAGTCTCTTAGCGGGGGTTAAAGATACGCAGTATTTT
NA	TRBV19	NA	TRBJ2-5	CASSPGRVSQETQYF	TGTGCCAGTAGTCCCGGCAGGGTCAGCCAAGAGACCCAGTACTTC
NA	TRBV7-8	NA	TRBJ1-2	CASISYKGSNYGYTF	TGTGCCAGCATTTCTTATAAGGGGAGTAACTATGGCTACACCTTC
TRBD1	TRBV18	NA	TRBJ2-2	CASRGDRETGELFF	TGTGCCAGTCGAGGGGACAGGGAAACCGGGGAGCTGTTTTTT
TRBD2	TRBV5-1	NA	TRBJ2-5	CASSAGLAGGVETQYF	TGCGCCAGCAGCGCCGGACTAGCGGGGGGTGTAGAGACCCAGTACTTC
TRBD1	TRBV5-4	NA	TRBJ2-7	CASSLGTDYEQYF	TGTGCCAGCAGCCTGGGGACAGACTACGAGCAGTACTTC
TRBD1	TRBV6-5	once	TRBJ1-5	CASSLQGAQPQHF	TGTGCCAGCAGTTTACAGGGGGCTCAGCCCCAGCATTTT
TRBD2	TRBV7-8	NA	TRBJ2-1	CASSLRTSGSHTEQFF	TGTGCCAGCAGCCTCCGGACTAGCGGGAGTCACACTGAGCAGTTCTTC
TRBD1	TRBV29-1	once	TRBJ2-5	CSVGAQGARETQYF	TGCAGCGTTGGTGCACAGGGGGCCCGGGAGACCCAGTACTTC
TRBD2	TRBV11-2	once	TRBJ2-1	CASSQPGGRAAEQFF	TGTGCCAGCAGCCAGCCGGGCGGGAGGGCCGCTGAGCAGTTCTTC
NA	TRBV11-3	NA	TRBJ1-1	CASSSDGVNTEAFF	TGTGCCAGCAGCTCCGATGGAGTGAACACTGAAGCTTTCTTT
NA	TRBV5-4	NA	TRBJ2-2	CASSLGGADTGELFF	TGTGCCAGCAGCTTGGGCGGGGCAGACACCGGGGAGCTGTTTTTT
TRBD1	TRBV5-6	few	TRBJ2-5	CASSGGQQETQYF	TGTGCCAGCAGCGGGGGACAGCAAGAGACCCAGTACTTC
NA	TRBV7-9	NA	TRBJ1-1	CASSITEAFF	TGTGCCAGCAGCATCACAGAAGCTTTCTTT
NA	TRBV4-3	NA	TRBJ2-7	CASSRAEQYF	TGCGCCAGTAGCAGGGCCGAGCAGTACTTC
TRBD1	TRBV19	NA	TRBJ1-5	CATKDRGNQPQHF	TGTGCCACGAAGGACAGGGGCAATCAGCCCCAGCATTTT
NA	TRBV19	NA	TRBJ1-2	CASSFSRGASYGYTF	TGTGCCAGTAGTTTCTCCCGCGGGGCCTCCTATGGCTACACCTTC
TRBD2	TRBV2	NA	TRBJ2-6	CASSRGGTSGANVLTF	TGTGCCAGCAGTCGGGGAGGGACCTCTGGGGCCAACGTCCTGACTTTC
TRBD1	TRBV5-5	NA	TRBJ1-1	CASSLPTGAGTEAFF	TGTGCCAGCAGCTTACCGACAGGGGCGGGCACTGAAGCTTTCTTT
TRBD2	TRBV28	NA	TRBJ2-5	CASSLPGGSQETQYF	TGTGCCAGCAGTTTACCGGGGGGGTCCCAAGAGACCCAGTACTTC
NA	TRBV21-1	NA	TRBJ2-7	CASRLAGAYEQYF	TGTGCCAGCAGGCTAGCGGGGGCATACGAGCAGTACTTC
TRBD1	TRBV29-1	NA	TRBJ1-4	CSVWGRGRTNEKLFF	TGCAGCGTCTGGGGCAGGGGGAGGACTAATGAAAAACTGTTTTTT